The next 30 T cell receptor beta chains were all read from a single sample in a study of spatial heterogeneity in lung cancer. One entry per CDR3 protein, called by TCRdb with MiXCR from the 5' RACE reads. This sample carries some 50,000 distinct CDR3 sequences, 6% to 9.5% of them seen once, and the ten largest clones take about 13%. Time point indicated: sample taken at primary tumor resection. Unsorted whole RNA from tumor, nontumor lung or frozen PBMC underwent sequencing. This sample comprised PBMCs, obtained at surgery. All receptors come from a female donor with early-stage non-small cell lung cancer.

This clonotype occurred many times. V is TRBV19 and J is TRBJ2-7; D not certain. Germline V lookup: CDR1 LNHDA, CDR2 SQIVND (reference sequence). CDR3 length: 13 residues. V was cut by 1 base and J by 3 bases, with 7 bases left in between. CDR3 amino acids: CASSIVGNYEQYF. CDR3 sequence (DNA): TGTGCCAGTAGTATAGTCGGCAACTACGAGCAGTACTTC.

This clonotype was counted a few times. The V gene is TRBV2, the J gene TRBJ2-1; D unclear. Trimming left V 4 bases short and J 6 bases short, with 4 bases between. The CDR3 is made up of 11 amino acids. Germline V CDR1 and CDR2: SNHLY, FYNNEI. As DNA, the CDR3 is TGTGCCAGCAGTGGGCCCAATGAGCAGTTCTTC. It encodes CASSGPNEQFF.

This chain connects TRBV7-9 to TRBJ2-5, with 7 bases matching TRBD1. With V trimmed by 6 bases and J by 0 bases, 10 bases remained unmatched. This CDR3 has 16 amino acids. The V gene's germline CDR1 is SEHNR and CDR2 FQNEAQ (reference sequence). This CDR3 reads CASRPKDRFYQETQYF. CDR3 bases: TGTGCCAGCAGGCCAAAGGACAGGTTCTACCAAGAGACCCAGTACTTC.

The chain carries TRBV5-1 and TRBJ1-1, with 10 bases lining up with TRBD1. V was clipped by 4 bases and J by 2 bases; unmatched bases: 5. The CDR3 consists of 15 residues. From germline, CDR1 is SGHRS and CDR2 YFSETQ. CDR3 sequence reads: CASSADRGINTEAFF. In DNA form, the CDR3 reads TGCGCCAGCAGCGCGGACAGGGGGATTAACACTGAAGCTTTCTTT.

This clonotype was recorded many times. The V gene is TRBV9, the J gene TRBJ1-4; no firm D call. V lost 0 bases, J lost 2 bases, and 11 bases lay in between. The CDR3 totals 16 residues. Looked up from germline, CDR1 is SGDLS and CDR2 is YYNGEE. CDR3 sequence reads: CASSVGLIGTNEKLFF. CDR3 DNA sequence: TGTGCCAGCAGCGTAGGCCTCATTGGGACTAATGAAAAACTGTTTTTT.

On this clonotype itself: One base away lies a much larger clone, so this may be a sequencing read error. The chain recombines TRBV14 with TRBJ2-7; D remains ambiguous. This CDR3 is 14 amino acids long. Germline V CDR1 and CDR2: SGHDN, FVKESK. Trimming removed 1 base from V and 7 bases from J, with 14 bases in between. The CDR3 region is CASSQAIRTGEQYF. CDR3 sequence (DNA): TGTGCCAGCAGCCAAGCTATAAGGACGGGTGAGCAGTACTTC. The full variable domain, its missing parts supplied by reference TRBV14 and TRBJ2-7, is EAGVTQFPSHSVIEKGQTVTLRCDPISGHDNLYWYRRVMGKEIKFLLHFVKESKQDESGMPNNRFLAERTGGTYSTLKVQPAELEDSGVYFCASSQAIRTGEQYFGPGTRLTVT.

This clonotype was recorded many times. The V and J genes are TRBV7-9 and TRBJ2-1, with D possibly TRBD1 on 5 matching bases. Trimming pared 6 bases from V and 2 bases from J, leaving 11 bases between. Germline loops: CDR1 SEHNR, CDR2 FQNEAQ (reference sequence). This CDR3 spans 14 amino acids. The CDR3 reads CASSLGATYNEQFF. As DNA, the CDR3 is TGTGCCAGCAGTCTTGGGGCGACCTACAATGAGCAGTTCTTC. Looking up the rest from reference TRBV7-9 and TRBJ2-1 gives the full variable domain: DTGVSQNPRHKITKRGQNVTFRCDPISEHNRLYWYRQTLGQGPEFLTYFQNEAQLEKSRLLSDRFSAERPKGSFSTLEIQRTEQGDSAMYLCASSLGATYNEQFFGPGTRLTVL.

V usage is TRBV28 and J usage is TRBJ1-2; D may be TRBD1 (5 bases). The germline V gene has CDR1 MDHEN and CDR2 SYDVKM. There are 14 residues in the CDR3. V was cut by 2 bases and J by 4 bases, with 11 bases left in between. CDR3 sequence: CASSLRAGRYGYTF. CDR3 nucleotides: TGTGCCAGCAGTTTAAGGGCAGGGCGCTATGGCTACACCTTC.

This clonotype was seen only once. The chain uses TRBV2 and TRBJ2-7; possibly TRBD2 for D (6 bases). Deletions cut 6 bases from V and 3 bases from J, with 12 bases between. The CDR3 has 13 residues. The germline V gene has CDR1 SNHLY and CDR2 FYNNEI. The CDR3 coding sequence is TGTGCCAGCAGAACGGGACTCTACTACGAGCAGTACTTC. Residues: CASRTGLYYEQYF. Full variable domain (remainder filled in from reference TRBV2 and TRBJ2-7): EPEVTQTPSHQVTQMGQEVILRCVPISNHLYFYWYRQILGQKVEFLVSFYNNEISEKSEIFDDQFSVERPDGSNFTLKIRSTKLEDSAMYFCASRTGLYYEQYFGPGTRLTVT.

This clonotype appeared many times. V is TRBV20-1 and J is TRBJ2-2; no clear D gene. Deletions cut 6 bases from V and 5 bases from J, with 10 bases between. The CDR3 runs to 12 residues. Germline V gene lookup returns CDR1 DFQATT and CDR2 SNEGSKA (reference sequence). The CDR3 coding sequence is TGCAGTGCCAGCGAACCGACCGGGGAGCTGTTTTTT. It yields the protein CSASEPTGELFF.

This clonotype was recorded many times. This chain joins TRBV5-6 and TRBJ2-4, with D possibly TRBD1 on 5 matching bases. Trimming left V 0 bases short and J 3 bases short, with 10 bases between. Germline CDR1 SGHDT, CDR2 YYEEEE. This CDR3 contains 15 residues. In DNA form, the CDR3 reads TGTGCCAGCAGCTTGGCAATACAGGTCAAAAACATTCAGTACTTC. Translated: CASSLAIQVKNIQYF.

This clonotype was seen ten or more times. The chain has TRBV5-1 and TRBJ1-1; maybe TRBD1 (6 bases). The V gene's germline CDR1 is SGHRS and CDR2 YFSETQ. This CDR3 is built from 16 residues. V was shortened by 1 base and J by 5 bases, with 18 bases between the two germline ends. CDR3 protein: CASSLNLGQGRTEAFF. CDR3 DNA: TGCGCCAGCAGCTTGAATCTTGGGCAGGGGAGGACTGAAGCTTTCTTT.

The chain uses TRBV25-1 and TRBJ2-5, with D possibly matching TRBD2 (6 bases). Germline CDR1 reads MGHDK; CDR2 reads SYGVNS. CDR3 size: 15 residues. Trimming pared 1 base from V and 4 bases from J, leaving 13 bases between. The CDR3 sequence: CASSESVAGLETQYF. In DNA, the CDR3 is TGTGCCAGCAGTGAATCTGTGGCGGGGTTAGAGACCCAGTACTTC.

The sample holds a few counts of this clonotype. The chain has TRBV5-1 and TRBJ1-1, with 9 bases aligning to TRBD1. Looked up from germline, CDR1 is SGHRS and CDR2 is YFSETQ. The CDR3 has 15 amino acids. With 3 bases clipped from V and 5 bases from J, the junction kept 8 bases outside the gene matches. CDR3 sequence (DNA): TGCGCCAGCAGCTCCCGGACAGGGGAGAAGACTGAAGCTTTCTTT. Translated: CASSSRTGEKTEAFF.

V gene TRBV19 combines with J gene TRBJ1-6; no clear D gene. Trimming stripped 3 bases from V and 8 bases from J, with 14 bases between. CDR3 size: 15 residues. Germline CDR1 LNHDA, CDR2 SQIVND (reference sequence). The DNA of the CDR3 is TGTGCCAGTAGTATGGGCAGAAGCAGTGATTCACCCCTCCACTTT. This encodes CASSMGRSSDSPLHF.

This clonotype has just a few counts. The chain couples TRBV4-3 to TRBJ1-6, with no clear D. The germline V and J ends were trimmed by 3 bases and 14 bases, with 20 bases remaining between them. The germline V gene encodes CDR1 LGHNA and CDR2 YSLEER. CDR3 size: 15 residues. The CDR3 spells CASSQMGFPEEALHF. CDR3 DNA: TGCGCCAGCAGCCAGATGGGTTTCCCCGAGGAGGCCCTCCACTTT.

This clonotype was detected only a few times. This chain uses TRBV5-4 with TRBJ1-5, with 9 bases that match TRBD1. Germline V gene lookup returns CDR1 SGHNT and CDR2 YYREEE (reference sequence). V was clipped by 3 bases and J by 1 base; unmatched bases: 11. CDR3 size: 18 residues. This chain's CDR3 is CASSSNYRGRGSNQPQHF. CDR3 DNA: TGTGCCAGCAGCTCCAATTACAGGGGGCGGGGGAGCAATCAGCCCCAGCATTTT.

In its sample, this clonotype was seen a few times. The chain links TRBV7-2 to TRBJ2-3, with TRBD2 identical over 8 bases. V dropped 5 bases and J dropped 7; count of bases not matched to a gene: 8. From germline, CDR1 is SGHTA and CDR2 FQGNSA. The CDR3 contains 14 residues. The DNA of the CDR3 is TGTGCCAGCAGCCGAGCGGGGGCTGCAAATACGCAGTATTTT. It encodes CASSRAGAANTQYF.

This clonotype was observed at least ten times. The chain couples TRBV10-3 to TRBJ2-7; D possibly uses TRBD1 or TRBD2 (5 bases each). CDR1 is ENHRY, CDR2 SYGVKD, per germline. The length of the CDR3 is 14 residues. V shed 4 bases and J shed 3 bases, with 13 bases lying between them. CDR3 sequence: CAISGLGGSYEQYF. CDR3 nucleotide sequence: TGTGCCATCAGTGGTCTTGGGGGAAGCTACGAGCAGTACTTC.

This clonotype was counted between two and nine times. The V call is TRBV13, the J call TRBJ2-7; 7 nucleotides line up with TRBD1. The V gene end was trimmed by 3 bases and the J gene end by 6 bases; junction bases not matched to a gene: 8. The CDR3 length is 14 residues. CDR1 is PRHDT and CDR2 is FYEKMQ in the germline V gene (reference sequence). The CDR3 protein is CASSFRTGLGEQYF. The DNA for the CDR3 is TGTGCCAGCAGCTTCAGGACAGGTTTGGGCGAGCAGTACTTC.

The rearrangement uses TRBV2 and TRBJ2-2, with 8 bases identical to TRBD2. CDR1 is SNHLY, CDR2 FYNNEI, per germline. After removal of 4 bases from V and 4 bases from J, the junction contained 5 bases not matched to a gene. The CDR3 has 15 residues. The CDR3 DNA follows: TGTGCCAGCAGTGGGTCGGGGGGGGCCACCGGGGAGCTGTTTTTT. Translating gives CASSGSGGATGELFF.

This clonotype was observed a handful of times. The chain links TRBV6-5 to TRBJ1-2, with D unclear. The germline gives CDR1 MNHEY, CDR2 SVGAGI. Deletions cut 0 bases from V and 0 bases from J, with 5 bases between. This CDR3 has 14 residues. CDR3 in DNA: TGTGCCAGCAGTTACTCTTCGACTAACTATGGCTACACCTTC. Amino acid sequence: CASSYSSTNYGYTF.

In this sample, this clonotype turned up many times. CDR3 residues: CSARDLNGVYEQYF. CDR3 coding DNA: TGCAGTGCTAGAGATTTGAATGGGGTCTACGAGCAGTACTTC. This rearrangement joins TRBV20-1 to TRBJ2-7, with D unresolved. In germline, CDR1 is DFQATT, CDR2 SNEGSKA (reference sequence). The ends were cut back, 0 bases at V and 3 bases at J, with 12 bases in the middle. The CDR3 runs 14 residues.

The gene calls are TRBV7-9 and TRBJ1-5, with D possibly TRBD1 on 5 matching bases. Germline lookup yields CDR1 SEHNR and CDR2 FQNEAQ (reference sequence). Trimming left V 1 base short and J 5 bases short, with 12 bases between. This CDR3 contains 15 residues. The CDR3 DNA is TGTGCCAGCAGCTTAGATGGCAGGGACGATCAGCCCCAGCATTTT. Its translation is CASSLDGRDDQPQHF.

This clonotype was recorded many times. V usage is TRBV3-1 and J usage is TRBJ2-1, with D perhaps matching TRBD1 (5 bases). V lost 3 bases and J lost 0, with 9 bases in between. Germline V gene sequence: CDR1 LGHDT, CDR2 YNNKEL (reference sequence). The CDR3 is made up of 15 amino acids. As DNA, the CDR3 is TGTGCCAGCAGCCACACAGGCGGCTCCTACAATGAGCAGTTCTTC. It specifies CASSHTGGSYNEQFF.

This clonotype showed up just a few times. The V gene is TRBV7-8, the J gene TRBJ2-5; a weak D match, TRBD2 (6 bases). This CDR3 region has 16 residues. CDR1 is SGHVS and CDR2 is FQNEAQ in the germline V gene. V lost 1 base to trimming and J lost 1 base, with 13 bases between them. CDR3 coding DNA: TGTGCCAGCAGCTTAGTGGTTCGGGGGTTCCAAGAGACCCAGTACTTC. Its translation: CASSLVVRGFQETQYF.

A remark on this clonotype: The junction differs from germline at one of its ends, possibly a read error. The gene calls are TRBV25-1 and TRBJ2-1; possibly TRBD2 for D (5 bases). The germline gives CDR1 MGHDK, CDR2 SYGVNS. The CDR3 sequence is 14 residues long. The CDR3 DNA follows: TGTGCCACCAGTCGAGGGATCTCCTACAATGAGCAGTTCTTC. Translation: CATSRGISYNEQFF. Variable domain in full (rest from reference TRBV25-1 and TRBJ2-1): EADIYQTPRYLVIGTGKKITLECSQTMGHDKMYWYQQDPGMELHLIHYSYGVNSTEKGDLSSESTVSRIRTEHFPLTLESARPSHTSQYLCATSRGISYNEQFFGPGTRLTVL.

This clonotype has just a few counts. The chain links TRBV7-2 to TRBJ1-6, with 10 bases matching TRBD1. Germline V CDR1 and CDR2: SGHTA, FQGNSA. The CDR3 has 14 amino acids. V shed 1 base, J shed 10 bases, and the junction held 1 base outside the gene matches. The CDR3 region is CASSLGDRGSPLHF. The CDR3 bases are TGTGCCAGCAGCTTAGGGGACAGGGGCTCACCCCTCCACTTT.

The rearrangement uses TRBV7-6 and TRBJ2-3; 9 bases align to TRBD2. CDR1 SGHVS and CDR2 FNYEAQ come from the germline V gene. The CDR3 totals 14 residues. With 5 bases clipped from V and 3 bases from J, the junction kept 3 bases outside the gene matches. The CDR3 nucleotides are TGTGCCAGCAGCCTGGGACTAGCAACAGATACGCAGTATTTT. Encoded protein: CASSLGLATDTQYF.

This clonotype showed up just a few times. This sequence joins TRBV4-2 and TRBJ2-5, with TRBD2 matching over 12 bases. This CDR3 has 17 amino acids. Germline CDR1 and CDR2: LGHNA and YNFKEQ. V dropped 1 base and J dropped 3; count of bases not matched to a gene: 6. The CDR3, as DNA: TGTGCCAGCAGCCAAGGGCCTAGCGGGGGGGCCGAAGAGACCCAGTACTTC. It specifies CASSQGPSGGAEETQYF.